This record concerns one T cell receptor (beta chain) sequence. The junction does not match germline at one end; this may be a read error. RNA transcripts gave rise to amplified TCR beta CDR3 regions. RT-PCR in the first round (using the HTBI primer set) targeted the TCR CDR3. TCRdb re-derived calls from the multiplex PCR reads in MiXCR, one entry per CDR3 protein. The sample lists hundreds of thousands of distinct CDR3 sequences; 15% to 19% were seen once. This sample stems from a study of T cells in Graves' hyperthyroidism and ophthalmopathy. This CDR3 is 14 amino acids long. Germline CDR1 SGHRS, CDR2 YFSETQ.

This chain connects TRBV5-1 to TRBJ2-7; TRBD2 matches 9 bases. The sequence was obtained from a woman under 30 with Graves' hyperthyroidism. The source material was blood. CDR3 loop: CAGSSTSGPYEQYF. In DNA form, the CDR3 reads TGCGCCGGCAGCTCGACTAGCGGACCCTACGAGCAGTACTTC.